A selection of T cell receptor beta chains follows, all from one sample in a study of blood T cells in healthy people across ages. TCRdb re-called the 5' RACE reads with MiXCR, one entry per CDR3 protein. This sample carries over a million distinct CDR3 sequences, 59% of them seen once, and the ten largest clones take 6.5% to 8.5%. The sample comprised blood. All receptors come from a man in his late teens or twenties in good health. CDR3s include the opening cysteine and the closing phenylalanine or tryptophan. Fields, in order: V gene, J gene, clone size, D gene, CDR3 protein, CDR3 DNA. A D gene is named only where the DNA matches it firmly. Clone size appears in some rows only: once, few, many, or a class for an expanded clone.

TRBV4-1	TRBJ1-1	-	TRBD1	CASSQADRVGTEAFF	TGCGCCAGCAGCCAGGCTGACAGGGTGGGCACTGAAGCTTTCTTT
TRBV5-1	TRBJ2-4	-	-	CASSLGQGRDIQYF	TGCGCCAGCAGCTTGGGGCAGGGGAGGGACATTCAGTACTTC
TRBV7-9	TRBJ1-1	once	-	CASTALGDTEAFF	TGTGCCAGTACCGCTCTTGGCGACACTGAAGCTTTCTTT
TRBV7-9	TRBJ1-2	-	-	CASSAFQSYGYTF	TGTGCCAGCAGCGCCTTCCAGTCCTATGGCTACACCTTC
TRBV11-1	TRBJ2-1	few	-	CASSSNRVGQFF	TGTGCCAGCAGCTCGAACCGAGTTGGGCAGTTCTTC
TRBV6-2/TRBV6-3	TRBJ2-1	-	-	CASSYTTNEQFF	TGTGCCAGCAGTTACACCACCAATGAGCAGTTCTTC
TRBV30	TRBJ2-3	once	-	CAWRNGYWRDTQYF	TGTGCCTGGAGGAACGGATATTGGCGGGATACGCAGTATTTT
TRBV7-2	TRBJ2-7	-	TRBD2	CASSLFGLAGGLGEQYF	TGTGCCAGCAGCTTATTTGGACTAGCGGGAGGTTTAGGCGAGCAGTACTTC
TRBV29-1	TRBJ2-7	-	-	CSVEMWDEQYF	TGCAGCGTTGAAATGTGGGACGAGCAGTACTTC
TRBV27	TRBJ1-2	once	-	CASTLRSWSGYTF	TGTGCCAGCACATTACGGTCTTGGAGTGGCTACACCTTC
TRBV10-3	TRBJ2-7	-	-	CATSERREQYF	TGTGCCACCAGCGAAAGGCGCGAGCAGTACTTC
TRBV7-6	TRBJ1-2	-	-	CASSLSVIYGYTF	TGTGCCAGCAGCTTATCCGTAATCTATGGCTACACCTTC
TRBV10-3	TRBJ2-5	-	-	CAISGHQGETQYF	TGTGCCATCAGTGGACATCAGGGAGAGACCCAGTACTTC
TRBV4-2	TRBJ2-1	-	TRBD2	CASSIAGVYNEQFF	TGTGCCAGCAGCATAGCGGGGGTCTACAATGAGCAGTTCTTC
TRBV6-1	TRBJ2-4	-	-	CASSEPEGLAKNIQYF	TGTGCCAGCAGTGAACCAGAGGGGCTAGCCAAAAACATTCAGTACTTC
TRBV18	TRBJ2-3	-	-	CASSPGAEGHTDTQYF	TGTGCCAGCTCACCGGGGGCGGAGGGCCACACAGATACGCAGTATTTT
TRBV6-2/TRBV6-3	TRBJ1-2	-	-	CASTSIDGYGYTF	TGTGCCAGCACTTCGATTGACGGGTATGGCTACACCTTC
TRBV6-5	TRBJ2-7	-	-	CASTIGSLNEQYF	TGTGCCAGCACCATCGGGTCCCTCAACGAGCAGTACTTC
TRBV20-1	TRBJ2-3	-	-	CSASSTGTGSYSSTDTQYF	TGCAGTGCTAGTTCTACCGGGACGGGATCATACTCTAGCACAGATACGCAGTATTTT
TRBV12-3/TRBV12-4	TRBJ2-5	-	-	CASSSSSRGETQYF	TGTGCCAGCAGTTCAAGCTCTCGGGGAGAGACCCAGTACTTC
TRBV4-3	TRBJ2-3	few	-	CASSQGSGAEVEGQYF	TGCGCCAGCAGCCAAGGTTCCGGAGCTGAGGTGGAGGGGCAGTATTTT
TRBV29-1	TRBJ1-4	few	TRBD1	CSVEPGGTGGEKLFF	TGCAGCGTTGAACCCGGGGGGACAGGTGGTGAAAAACTGTTTTTT
TRBV20-1	TRBJ2-1	-	-	CSASQDVNEQFF	TGCAGTGCTAGTCAGGATGTTAATGAGCAGTTCTTC
TRBV4-2	TRBJ2-7	-	-	CASSRGFSDTYEQYF	TGTGCCAGCAGCCGTGGGTTTAGCGATACCTACGAGCAGTACTTC
TRBV7-2	TRBJ2-5	-	TRBD2	CASILGLAGAQETQYF	TGTGCCAGCATCTTGGGATTAGCGGGGGCTCAAGAGACCCAGTACTTC
TRBV10-3	TRBJ2-1	-	-	CAISETDYNEQFF	TGTGCCATCAGTGAGACTGACTACAATGAGCAGTTCTTC
TRBV6-5	TRBJ2-7	-	TRBD2	CASSRVEGEGYEQYF	TGTGCCAGCAGCCGAGTGGAAGGGGAGGGGTACGAGCAGTACTTC
TRBV4-1	TRBJ2-1	few	-	CASSQPRKAHEQFF	TGCGCCAGCAGCCAACCCCGTAAGGCCCATGAGCAGTTCTTC
TRBV7-6	TRBJ2-1	-	TRBD2	CASSLFAGPLAGDEQFF	TGTGCCAGCAGCTTATTCGCTGGGCCACTAGCGGGCGATGAGCAGTTCTTC
TRBV7-8	TRBJ2-2	-	-	CASSLPRLMLGELFF	TGTGCCAGCAGCTTACCTCGGCTTATGCTCGGGGAGCTGTTTTTT
TRBV15	TRBJ2-4	-	-	CATSLPYGIAEQYF	TGTGCCACCAGCCTCCCTTACGGGATAGCGGAGCAGTACTTC
TRBV4-1	TRBJ2-3	-	TRBD2	CASSQELSSGLAGTMDTQYF	TGCGCCAGCAGCCAAGAGTTGTCTTCAGGGTTAGCGGGCACGATGGATACGCAGTATTTT
TRBV4-2	TRBJ2-1	-	-	CASSQSTWQGEQFF	TGTGCCAGCAGCCAATCGACTTGGCAGGGGGAGCAGTTCTTC
TRBV4-3	TRBJ1-6	-	-	CASSHTRAVGNSPLHF	TGCGCCAGCAGCCACACACGGGCCGTGGGGAATTCACCCCTCCACTTT
TRBV7-9	TRBJ2-2	once	TRBD2	CASSLGLASGELFF	TGTGCCAGCAGCTTAGGACTAGCTTCCGGGGAGCTGTTTTTT
TRBV28	TRBJ1-5	-	-	CASSLAGGRPGDQPQHF	TGTGCCAGCAGTTTAGCCGGCGGGCGCCCGGGAGATCAGCCCCAGCATTTT
TRBV4-3	TRBJ1-6	-	TRBD1	CASSQDFQGARSPLHF	TGCGCCAGCAGCCAAGATTTCCAGGGGGCGCGTTCACCCCTCCACTTT
TRBV7-9	TRBJ1-2	-	-	CASSPPQGWDYGYTF	TGTGCCAGCAGCCCCCCGCAGGGTTGGGACTATGGCTACACCTTC
TRBV4-3	TRBJ2-7	-	-	CASSQEGFNEQYF	TGCGCCAGCAGCCAAGAAGGTTTCAATGAGCAGTACTTC
TRBV5-1	TRBJ2-7	few	-	CASSGSSVSGEQYF	TGCGCCAGCAGCGGGTCTAGTGTTTCTGGCGAGCAGTACTTC
TRBV16	TRBJ2-7	-	-	CASSQSAPSSYEQYF	TGTGCCAGCAGCCAATCCGCTCCGAGCTCCTACGAGCAGTACTTC
TRBV11-1	TRBJ1-4	few	-	CASSGRQVTNEKLFF	TGTGCCAGCAGCGGTCGACAGGTGACTAATGAAAAACTGTTTTTT
TRBV11-2	TRBJ1-4	-	-	CASSSAAQTGNNEKLFF	TGTGCCAGCAGCTCGGCGGCCCAGACAGGCAATAATGAAAAACTGTTTTTT
TRBV7-8	TRBJ2-3	-	TRBD2	CASSLPGEGTIITDTQYF	TGTGCCAGCAGCCTCCCGGGGGAGGGTACAATTATCACAGATACGCAGTATTTT
TRBV10-2	TRBJ1-5	-	-	CASSESGADNQPQHF	TGCGCCAGCAGTGAATCAGGGGCAGACAATCAGCCCCAGCATTTT
TRBV6-6	TRBJ2-3	few	-	CASRLAVTDTQYF	TGTGCCAGCAGATTGGCAGTAACAGATACGCAGTATTTT
TRBV7-9	TRBJ2-7	-	TRBD2	CASSLVGGLASYEQYF	TGTGCCAGCAGCTTAGTCGGCGGACTAGCATCCTACGAGCAGTACTTC
TRBV6-6	TRBJ2-7	-	TRBD2	CASSKTSNTLYEQYF	TGTGCCAGCAGTAAGACTAGCAATACTCTTTACGAGCAGTACTTC
TRBV4-2	TRBJ2-7	-	TRBD2	CACSTGTSGYEQYF	TGTGCCTGCAGCACCGGGACTAGTGGGTACGAGCAGTACTTC
TRBV11-2	TRBJ2-1	few	-	CASSFDRDFDEQFF	TGTGCCAGCAGCTTTGACCGGGACTTCGATGAGCAGTTCTTC
TRBV20-1	TRBJ2-7	-	TRBD2	CSASSSGSVYEQYF	TGCAGTGCTTCTTCCAGCGGGAGTGTCTACGAGCAGTACTTC